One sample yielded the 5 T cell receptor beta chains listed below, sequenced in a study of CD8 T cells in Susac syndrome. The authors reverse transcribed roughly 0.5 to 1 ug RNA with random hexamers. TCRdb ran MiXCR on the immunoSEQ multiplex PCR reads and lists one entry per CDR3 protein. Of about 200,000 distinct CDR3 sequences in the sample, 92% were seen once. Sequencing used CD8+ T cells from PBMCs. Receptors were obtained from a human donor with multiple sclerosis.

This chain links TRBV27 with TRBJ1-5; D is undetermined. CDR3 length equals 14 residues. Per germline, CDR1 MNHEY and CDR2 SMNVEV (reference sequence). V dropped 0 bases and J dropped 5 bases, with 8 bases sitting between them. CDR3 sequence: CASSLSPLYQPQHF. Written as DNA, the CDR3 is TGTGCCAGCAGTTTATCTCCCCTATATCAGCCCCAGCATTTT.

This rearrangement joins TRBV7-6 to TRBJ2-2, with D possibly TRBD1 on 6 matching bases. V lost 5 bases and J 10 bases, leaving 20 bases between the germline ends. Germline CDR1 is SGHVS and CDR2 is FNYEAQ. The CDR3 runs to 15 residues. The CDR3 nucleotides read TGTGCCAGCAGCCCTTTCGGACAGTTCGGCAAGGAGCTGTTTTTT. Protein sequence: CASSPFGQFGKELFF.

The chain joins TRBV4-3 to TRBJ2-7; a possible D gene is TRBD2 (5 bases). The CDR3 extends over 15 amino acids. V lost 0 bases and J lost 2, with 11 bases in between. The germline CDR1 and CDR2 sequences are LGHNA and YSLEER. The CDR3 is CASSQDKAATYEQYF. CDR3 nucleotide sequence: TGCGCCAGCAGCCAAGACAAAGCGGCTACCTACGAGCAGTACTTC.

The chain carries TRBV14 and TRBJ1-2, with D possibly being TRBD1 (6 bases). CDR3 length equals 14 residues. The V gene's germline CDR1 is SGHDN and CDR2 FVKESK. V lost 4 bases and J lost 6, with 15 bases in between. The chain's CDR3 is CASSPYRDINGYTF. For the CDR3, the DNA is TGTGCCAGCAGCCCTTACCGGGACATCAATGGCTACACCTTC.

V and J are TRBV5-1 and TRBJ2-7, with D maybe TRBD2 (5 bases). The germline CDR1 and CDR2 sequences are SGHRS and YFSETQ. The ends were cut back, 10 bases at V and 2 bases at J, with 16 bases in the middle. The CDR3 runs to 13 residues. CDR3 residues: CASRLGAAYEQYF. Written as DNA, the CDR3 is TGCGCCTCGCGCCTGGGAGCGGCCTACGAGCAGTACTTC.